The rows below give T cell receptor beta chains drawn from one sample of a study of PD-1 blockade in classical Hodgkin lymphoma. Libraries were prepared by immunoSEQ multiplex PCR; TCRdb keeps only in-frame clonotypes and omits some of them. The data contain about 98,000 clones, 80% to 95% of them singletons. This sample comprised peripheral blood mononuclear cells (PBMCs), obtained at baseline. Every receptor here comes from a human donor with classical Hodgkin lymphoma. Both conserved end residues are part of each CDR3. A D gene is named only where the DNA matches it firmly.

j_call | d_call | v_call | cdr3_nt | cdr3_aa
TRBJ2-3 | TRBD2 | TRBV27 | TGTGCCAGCCAGGGACTAGCGGGCCGAACCTACACAGATACGCAGTATTTT | CASQGLAGRTYTDTQYF
TRBJ2-2 | TRBD1 | TRBV6-1 | TGTGCCAGCAGTGAAGTCTGGATCGGACAGGGAAGCACCGGGGAGCTGTTTTTT | CASSEVWIGQGSTGELFF
TRBJ2-7 | TRBD1 | TRBV27 | TGTGCCAGCAGTCTGCCGGGACAGAACTACGAGCAGTACTTC | CASSLPGQNYEQYF
TRBJ2-7 | TRBD1 | TRBV5-1 | TGCGCCAGCAGAACGGGACAGATTCCCTACGAGCAGTACTTC | CASRTGQIPYEQYF
TRBJ1-1 | - | TRBV29-1 | TGCAGCGTTGAGGGGGGGGGAAGGAACACTGAAGCTTTCTTT | CSVEGGGRNTEAFF
TRBJ2-2 | - | TRBV15 | TGTGCCACCAGCAAGGCCGGTTCCGGGGCCCCCGGGGAGCTGTTTTTT | CATSKAGSGAPGELFF
TRBJ2-1 | TRBD2 | TRBV4-1 | TGCGCCAGCAGCCAACTTACTAGCGGGGGGTACAATGAGCAGTTCTTC | CASSQLTSGGYNEQFF
TRBJ2-7 | - | TRBV27 | TGTGCCAGCAGGCGGAGTCGGAACTACGAGCAGTACTTC | CASRRSRNYEQYF
TRBJ2-7 | - | TRBV5-1 | TGCGCCAGCAGCTTGGCCCTATCAATTCATGGGGACGAGCAGTACTTC | CASSLALSIHGDEQYF
TRBJ2-1 | - | TRBV25-1 | TGTGCCAGCAGTTCTAGGGTGGTACAGGGAATCCCACACAATGAGCAGTTCTTC | CASSSRVVQGIPHNEQFF
TRBJ2-7 | - | TRBV4-1 | TGCGCCAGCAGCCCCGGGCGGGGGCCCTACGAGCAGTACTTC | CASSPGRGPYEQYF
TRBJ1-4 | - | TRBV25-1 | TGTGCCAGCACCCTTAATGAAAAACTGTTTTTT | CASTLNEKLFF
TRBJ1-1 | - | TRBV6-5 | TGTGCCAGCAGTTACTCGAGGAACACTGAAGCTTTCTTT | CASSYSRNTEAFF
TRBJ2-1 | - | TRBV2 | TGTGCCAGCAGTGAGACGACAGTTAGACAGAACAATGAGCAGTTCTTC | CASSETTVRQNNEQFF
TRBJ1-4 | TRBD1 | TRBV30 | TGTGCCTGGAGTGCCCCGGACAGGGATGGAGTTGGGGAAAAACTGTTTTTT | CAWSAPDRDGVGEKLFF
TRBJ2-3 | TRBD2 | TRBV2 | TGTGCCAGCTACCCCAAAACGGCGGGAGATCGGGCAGATACGCAGTATTTT | CASYPKTAGDRADTQYF
TRBJ1-2 | TRBD1 | TRBV6-6 | TGTGCCAGCAGGGAGGGGAATGCAGGGGGCGCTCCCACCTTC | CASREGNAGGAPTF
TRBJ2-7 | TRBD1 | TRBV6-5 | TGTGCCAGCAGTTACGGGCTCAGGGGGCCCTACGAGCAGTACTTC | CASSYGLRGPYEQYF
TRBJ2-1 | - | TRBV7-9 | TGTGCCAGCAGCGGTCTAAACAATGAGCAGTTCTTC | CASSGLNNEQFF
TRBJ2-1 | - | TRBV7-8 | TGTGCCAGCAGCTTACTAGTGGCCCTAGGGAATGAGCAGTTCTTC | CASSLLVALGNEQFF
TRBJ2-3 | TRBD2 | TRBV5-6 | TGTGCCAGCAGCTCCGGGACTAGCGGCACAGATACGCAGTATTTT | CASSSGTSGTDTQYF
TRBJ2-1 | TRBD2 | TRBV6-1 | TGTGCCAGCCGAGTCGGGACTAGCGGGACAGATGAGCAGTTCTTC | CASRVGTSGTDEQFF
TRBJ2-1 | - | TRBV9 | TGTGCCAGCAGCGTAGCTACGATAACGTCAGGTAACCAGAAAGACAATGAGCAGTTCTTC | CASSVATITSGNQKDNEQFF